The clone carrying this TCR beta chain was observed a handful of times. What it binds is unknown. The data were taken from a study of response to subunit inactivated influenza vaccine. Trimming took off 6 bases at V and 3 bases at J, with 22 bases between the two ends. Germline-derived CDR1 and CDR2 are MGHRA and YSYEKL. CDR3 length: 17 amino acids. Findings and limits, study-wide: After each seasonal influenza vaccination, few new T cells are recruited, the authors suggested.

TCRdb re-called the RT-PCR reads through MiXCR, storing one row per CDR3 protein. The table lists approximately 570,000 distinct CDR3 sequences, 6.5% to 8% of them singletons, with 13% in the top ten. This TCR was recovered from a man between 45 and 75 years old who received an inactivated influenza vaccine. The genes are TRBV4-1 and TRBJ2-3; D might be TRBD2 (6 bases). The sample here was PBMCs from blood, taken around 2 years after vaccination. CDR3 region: CASRGEGIAGRTDTQYF. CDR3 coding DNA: TGCGCCAGCAGAGGAGAGGGGATTGCGGGGCGAACAGATACGCAGTATTTT.